These 28 T cell receptor beta chains were sequenced from one sample in a study of blood T cells in healthy people across ages. Using a J-beta primer mix together with a sample-barcoded 5' primer, a second PCR was run for roughly 7 to 11 cycles. TCRdb analysed the 5' RACE reads with MiXCR anew, one entry per CDR3 protein. In the table there are about 560,000 distinct CDR3 sequences, about 27% of which are singletons. The sample was also linked to a second study, of T cells of mothers and their children.

The sequenced sample was blood. Every receptor here comes from a boy under 10 years old in good health.

Concerning this clonotype itself: A read error may produce the germline difference seen at one junction end. The chain combines TRBV3-1 with TRBJ2-5; unclear D gene. CDR3 length: 14 residues. The germline CDR1 and CDR2 sequences are LGHDT and YNNKEL (reference sequence). The CDR3 loop reads CASSQGYALGKARF. The CDR3 coding sequence is TGTGCCAGCAGCCAAGGATACGCGCTGGGGAAGGCCCGCTTC.

The rearrangement links TRBV5-1 to TRBJ1-2, with D perhaps TRBD1 (5 bases). This CDR3 has 14 residues. Trimming pared 2 bases from V and 3 bases from J, leaving 11 bases between. Per germline, CDR1 SGHRS and CDR2 YFSETQ. CDR3 sequence: CASSLPSGHYGYTF. For the CDR3, the DNA is TGCGCCAGCAGCTTACCGTCGGGACACTATGGCTACACCTTC.

At least ten counts were recorded for this clonotype. The chain combines TRBV7-2 with TRBJ2-4, with D possibly TRBD2 on 6 matching bases. CDR1 is SGHTA, CDR2 FQGNSA, per germline. The CDR3 is 13 amino acids. V dropped 5 bases and J dropped 5 bases, with 10 bases sitting between them. The CDR3 DNA sequence: TGTGCCAGCAGCCTCGGAGGGGAAAACATTCAGTACTTC. It translates to CASSLGGENIQYF.

This clonotype was counted a few times. V and J are TRBV6-6 and TRBJ2-6; 11 bases line up with TRBD2. Germline V gene sequence: CDR1 MNHNY, CDR2 SVGAGI (reference sequence). V dropped 2 bases and J dropped 1; count of bases not matched to a gene: 1. The CDR3 runs to 17 residues. The CDR3 reads CASSYTSGGSGANVLTF. The CDR3 DNA sequence: TGTGCCAGCAGTTACACTAGCGGGGGTTCTGGGGCCAACGTCCTGACTTTC.

This rearrangement joins TRBV3-1 to TRBJ2-5, with 10 positions matching TRBD2. Near its end, the DNA agrees better with TRBJ2-1, so the J call may be wrong. Germline CDR1 reads LGHDT; CDR2 reads YNNKEL (reference sequence). The CDR3 totals 18 residues. This CDR3 is CASSQDRPLAGDFNEQFF. CDR3 nucleotide sequence: TGTGCCAGCAGCCAAGATCGTCCCCTAGCGGGGGATTTCAATGAGCAGTTCTTC.

This clonotype was seen only a few times. This chain links TRBV6-5 with TRBJ2-1, with D perhaps matching TRBD1 (6 bases). The germline V gene has CDR1 MNHEY and CDR2 SVGAGI. CDR3 length equals 15 residues. V lost 2 bases and J lost 4, with 12 bases in between. The CDR3 reads CASSYQGLGYNEQFF. CDR3 in DNA: TGTGCCAGCAGTTACCAGGGGTTGGGGTACAATGAGCAGTTCTTC.

In its sample, this clonotype was seen a few times. The chain uses TRBV11-2 and TRBJ2-5; the D gene could be TRBD1 or TRBD2 (5 bases each). V was cut by 2 bases and J by 4 bases, with 17 bases left in between. Germline CDR1 is SGHAT and CDR2 is FQNNGV. This CDR3 comprises 16 residues. CDR3 DNA sequence: TGTGCCAGCAGCTTACAACAGAGGGGTGTGCGAGAGACCCAGTACTTC. As protein: CASSLQQRGVRETQYF.

The chain employs TRBV20-1 and TRBJ2-7; D uncertain. Trimming removed 6 bases from V and 6 bases from J, with 21 bases in between. CDR3 length equals 14 residues. Germline values: CDR1 DFQATT, CDR2 SNEGSKA (reference sequence). CDR3 coding DNA: TGCAGTGCCAGGAACCCCCGAAAGGTCGGCGAGCAGTACTTC. Amino acid sequence: CSARNPRKVGEQYF.

This clonotype was found a few times. The chain carries TRBV11-2 and TRBJ2-1, with D maybe TRBD2 (6 bases). Germline CDR1 reads SGHAT; CDR2 reads FQNNGV. Trimming left V 3 bases short and J 12 bases short, with 12 bases between. This CDR3 contains 12 residues. The CDR3 DNA reads TGTGCCAGCAGCTTTGGGGACTTCTCGCAGTTCTTC. Its translation: CASSFGDFSQFF.

This clonotype was counted between two and nine times. The chain has TRBV7-8 and TRBJ1-4; 9 bases align to TRBD1. The CDR3 spans 16 residues. The J segment lost 9 bases and the V segment lost 4 bases, leaving 12 bases of the junction unmatched. Looked up from germline, CDR1 is SGHVS and CDR2 is FQNEAQ. The CDR3: CASSSQTGTGRQKLFF. CDR3 sequence (DNA): TGTGCCAGCAGCTCCCAAACCGGGACAGGGCGTCAAAAACTGTTTTTT.

On this clonotype: A read error is possible here, since a much larger clone lies one base away. This chain joins TRBV4-2 and TRBJ2-5; 13 nucleotides agree with TRBD2. Judging by the DNA end, TRBJ2-1 fits better; the J call may be wrong. Per germline, CDR1 LGHNA and CDR2 YNFKEQ. This CDR3 has 18 amino acids. The CDR3 protein is CASSQERTSGGPCNEQFF. For the CDR3, the DNA is TGTGCCAGCAGCCAAGAAAGGACTAGCGGGGGACCCTGCAATGAGCAGTTCTTC.

This clonotype occurred a few times. The chain has TRBV24-1 and TRBJ2-5; D might be TRBD2 (5 bases). The J call is uncertain, as TRBJ2-1 better fits the DNA end. CDR3 length: 12 amino acids. The germline CDR1 and CDR2 sequences are KGHDR and SFDVKD. This CDR3 reads CATSEAGDEQFF. In DNA form, the CDR3 reads TGTGCCACCAGTGAAGCCGGGGATGAGCAGTTCTTC.

The J gene is TRBJ2-3, the V gene TRBV21-1; the D call of TRBD1 is as the table states it, not checked on the DNA. TRBV21-1 is a pseudogene. The CDR3 runs 15 residues. The CDR3 nucleotides are TGTGCCAGCAGCAAGCGGGTGGGGCATGGAGATACGCAGTATTTT. Residues: CASSKRVGHGDTQYF.

This CDR3 is CASSLTRQGGTGELFF. For the CDR3, the DNA is TGTGCCAGCAGTTTAACAAGACAGGGAGGGACCGGGGAGCTGTTTTTT. V usage is TRBV27 and J usage is TRBJ2-2; D possibly matches TRBD1 or TRBD2 (7 bases each). This CDR3 comprises 16 residues. CDR1 and CDR2 from the germline V gene are MNHEY and SMNVEV (reference sequence). Trimming removed 2 bases at V and 5 bases at J, with 15 bases between.

This clonotype was found a few times. CDR3 residues: CSADLAGGSSSSYNEQFF. DNA of the CDR3: TGCAGTGCAGACCTAGCGGGGGGGAGCTCTTCCTCCTACAATGAGCAGTTCTTC. V and J are TRBV20-1 and TRBJ2-1, with 12 bases fitting TRBD2. Germline values: CDR1 DFQATT, CDR2 SNEGSKA (reference sequence). This CDR3 region has 18 residues. The ends lost 6 bases at V and 0 bases at J; junction bases unmatched: 12.

This clonotype has just one count. A read error may account for a junction end that differs from germline. The chain recombines TRBV12-3 or TRBV12-4 with TRBJ2-1, with TRBD2 matching 8 bases. The J call is doubtful: the DNA matches TRBJ2-5 better. The CDR3 has 14 amino acids. Here the CDR3 DNA reads TGTGCCGGCAGCAACTCCGGGGGGGCGGAGACCCAGTACTTC. It is translated as CAGSNSGGAETQYF.

V usage is TRBV3-1 and J usage is TRBJ2-3; no definite D call. The CDR3 contains 15 residues. Trimming cost V 0 bases and J 4 bases, with 11 bases left between them. Germline assignment: CDR1 LGHDT and CDR2 YNNKEL (reference sequence). In DNA, the CDR3 is TGTGCCAGCAGCCAAGAGGTTCGTGGTGCAGATACGCAGTATTTT. Translated: CASSQEVRGADTQYF.

V and J are TRBV20-1 and TRBJ1-1, with a possible D match to TRBD1 (5 bases). Trimming removed 0 bases at V and 8 bases at J, with 10 bases between. Germline V gives CDR1 DFQATT, CDR2 SNEGSKA (reference sequence). This CDR3 spans 12 amino acids. This CDR3 reads CSAREGVREAFF. CDR3 bases: TGCAGTGCTAGAGAGGGGGTGCGGGAAGCTTTCTTT.

V gene TRBV6-5 combines with J gene TRBJ2-5; TRBD2 agrees at 7 bases. The J call is in doubt because the DNA end fits TRBJ2-7 better. Germline CDR1 is MNHEY and CDR2 is SVGAGI. The CDR3 is 19 residues long. Here the CDR3 DNA reads TGTGCCAGCAGTTACACGCTAGCGGCCTCTACCCTGGGACCCCACGAGCAGTACTTC. Translation: CASSYTLAASTLGPHEQYF.

A few counts support this clonotype. The rearrangement joins TRBV29-1 to TRBJ2-1, with 13 bases identical to TRBD2. Unmatched junction bases numbered 10, after V lost 4 bases and J lost 10 bases. The V gene's germline CDR1 is SQVTM and CDR2 ANQGSEA. This CDR3 has 15 amino acids. The CDR3 here is CSVVGTAGLAGEQFF. CDR3 nucleotides: TGCAGCGTTGTCGGGACAGCGGGACTAGCGGGAGAGCAGTTCTTC.

This clonotype was counted between two and nine times. V is TRBV29-1 and J is TRBJ1-2; tentative D call: TRBD1 (5 bases). Trimming removed 6 bases from V and 3 bases from J, with 11 bases in between. This CDR3 is 12 amino acids long. Germline V lookup: CDR1 SQVTM, CDR2 ANQGSEA. The CDR3 region has the DNA TGCAGCGTCATACAGGAAGACTATGGCTACACCTTC. This sequence encodes CSVIQEDYGYTF. Together with reference TRBV29-1 and TRBJ1-2, the CDR3 gives the full variable domain: SAVISQKPSRDICQRGTSLTIQCQVDSQVTMMFWYRQQPGQSLTLIATANQGSEATYESGFVIDKFPISRPNLTFSTLTVSNMSPEDSSIYLCSVIQEDYGYTFGSGTRLTVV.

This clonotype was counted between two and nine times. The V and J genes are TRBV7-9 and TRBJ1-4; tentatively, D is TRBD1 (5 bases). Trimming cost V 6 bases and J 5 bases, with 13 bases left between them. The germline CDR1 and CDR2 sequences are SEHNR and FQNEAQ (reference sequence). This CDR3 spans 14 amino acids. CDR3 amino acids: CASSLGVGNEKLFF. The CDR3 region has the DNA TGTGCCAGCAGTTTGGGGGTCGGGAATGAAAAACTGTTTTTT.

This clonotype was seen more than once but under ten times. The CDR3 nucleotides read TGTGCCACCAGCAGAGATCTAAGCTCCTACGAGCAGTACTTC. Its translation is CATSRDLSSYEQYF. The chain employs TRBV15 and TRBJ2-7; D not certain. The CDR3 loop spans 14 amino acids. Deletions cut 0 bases from V and 0 bases from J, with 6 bases between. Germline V gene data show CDR1 as LNHNV and CDR2 as YYDKDF (reference sequence).

The chain employs TRBV11-2 and TRBJ2-5; D might be TRBD2 (6 bases). Germline CDR1 and CDR2: SGHAT and FQNNGV. The CDR3 is 16 amino acids. The ends were cut back, 4 bases at V and 4 bases at J, with 19 bases in the middle. The CDR3 loop reads CASSSGGVTFGETQYF. The CDR3 DNA is TGTGCCAGCAGCTCCGGCGGGGTCACCTTCGGAGAGACCCAGTACTTC.

The J gene is TRBJ2-7, the V gene TRBV19, with 9 bases aligning to TRBD1. This CDR3 spans 15 amino acids. Germline trimming cut 2 bases from V and 5 bases from J; bases unmatched to any gene: 7. The germline V gene encodes CDR1 LNHDA and CDR2 SQIVND (reference sequence). The CDR3 loop is CASSIPGQGFHEQYF. The CDR3 coding sequence is TGTGCCAGTAGTATACCCGGACAGGGGTTCCACGAGCAGTACTTC.

The rearrangement links TRBV7-2 to TRBJ2-7; 11 bases are a match to TRBD2. CDR1 and CDR2 from the germline V gene are SGHTA and FQGNSA. The J segment lost 2 bases and the V segment lost 2 bases, leaving 2 bases of the junction unmatched. The CDR3 is 15 amino acids. Here the CDR3 DNA reads TGTGCCAGCAGCTTAATTAGCGGGAGGGCCTACGAGCAGTACTTC. It encodes CASSLISGRAYEQYF.

This chain uses TRBV6-5 with TRBJ1-2; 9 bases are a match to TRBD1. CDR1 is MNHEY, CDR2 SVGAGI, per germline. The CDR3 is 23 residues long. V lost 2 bases, J lost 0 bases, and 25 bases stayed unmatched. The CDR3 coding sequence is TGTGCCAGCAGTTACCACGGGACAGGGTTAGCATCCCGCGCCCTAATAACTAACTATGGCTACACCTTC. It translates to CASSYHGTGLASRALITNYGYTF.

This clonotype occurred once. V and J are TRBV20-1 and TRBJ1-6; TRBD1 is a possible D gene (5 bases). Trimming shortened V by 1 base and J by 4 bases, and 8 bases separated the two germline ends. The CDR3 covers 14 residues. The germline V gene encodes CDR1 DFQATT and CDR2 SNEGSKA (reference sequence). The CDR3 DNA follows: TGCAGTGCTAGAGGACAGTCATATAATTCACCCCTCCACTTT. It is translated as CSARGQSYNSPLHF.